The 12 T cell receptor beta chains in this list originate from one sample, sequenced in a study of cytomegalovirus exposure and HLA in healthy donors. PCR primers comprised 60 Vbeta and 13 Jbeta primers. Produced via immunoSEQ multiplex PCR; TCRdb's table is partial and in-frame only. This sample carries under 170,000 clones, roughly 83% of them seen once, and the ten largest clones take roughly 3.4%. Sample: PBMCs. The receptors originated from a human donor in good health.

The gene calls are TRBV18 and TRBJ2-5; 9 nucleotides agree with TRBD2. V shed 1 base, J shed 6 bases, and the junction held 6 bases outside the gene matches. CDR1 is KGHSH and CDR2 is LQKENI in the germline V gene. The CDR3 runs to 15 residues. The CDR3 loop reads CASSPLAGGLKTQYF. Written as DNA, the CDR3 is TGTGCCAGCTCACCACTTGCGGGGGGGCTGAAGACCCAGTACTTC. Combining the CDR3 with reference TRBV18 and TRBJ2-5 gives the whole variable domain NAGVMQNPRHLVRRRGQEARLRCSPMKGHSHVYWYRQLPEEGLKFMVYLQKENIIDESGMPKERFSAEFPKEGPSILRIQQVVRGDSAAYFCASSPLAGGLKTQYFGPGTRLLVL.

The J gene is TRBJ2-2, the V gene TRBV29-1, with D maybe TRBD2 (5 bases). V was clipped by 4 bases and J by 0 bases, with 9 bases between them. CDR3 size: 14 residues. Per the germline V gene, CDR1 is SQVTM and CDR2 is ANQGSEA. CDR3 DNA sequence: TGCAGCGTTGCGGGATTCTCGAACACCGGGGAGCTGTTTTTT. It encodes CSVAGFSNTGELFF.

V is TRBV7-2 and J is TRBJ1-1; no clear D. Germline V CDR1 and CDR2: SGHTA, FQGNSA. V shed 1 base and J shed 0 bases, with 6 bases lying between them. CDR3 size: 14 residues. CDR3 coding DNA: TGTGCCAGCAGCTTAGGGGAGGTGAACACTGAAGCTTTCTTT. Protein: CASSLGEVNTEAFF.

J is TRBJ2-5 and V is TRBV7-9; tentative D call: TRBD1 (5 bases). CDR1 and CDR2 from the germline V gene are SEHNR and FQNEAQ (reference sequence). The V and J ends lost 3 bases and 2 bases respectively, with 10 bases between them. The length of the CDR3 is 14 residues. The CDR3 loop is CASSFQGVQETQYF. CDR3 sequence (DNA): TGTGCCAGCAGCTTCCAGGGTGTACAAGAGACCCAGTACTTC.

This sequence joins TRBV4-1 and TRBJ2-5; no reliable D call. V was trimmed by 2 bases and J by 1 base, leaving 11 bases between them. This CDR3 spans 15 amino acids. Germline V gene lookup returns CDR1 MGHRA and CDR2 YSYEKL. The CDR3 protein is CASSQLENFQETQYF. DNA for the CDR3: TGCGCCAGCAGCCAACTAGAGAACTTCCAAGAGACCCAGTACTTC.

The V call is TRBV5-4, the J call TRBJ2-2, with 10 bases that match TRBD2. Germline CDR1 reads SGHNT; CDR2 reads YYREEE (reference sequence). This CDR3 comprises 14 residues. With 2 bases clipped from V and 5 bases from J, the junction kept 0 bases outside the gene matches. The CDR3 loop reads CASSLLAGTGELFF. For the CDR3, the DNA is TGTGCCAGCAGCTTACTAGCGGGGACCGGGGAGCTGTTTTTT.

This clone was seen more than once but under ten times. This chain links TRBV6-6 with TRBJ2-1, with 8 positions matching TRBD2. The V gene end was trimmed by 6 bases and the J gene end by 8 bases; junction bases not matched to a gene: 12. The CDR3 consists of 15 residues. CDR1 MNHNY and CDR2 SVGAGI come from the germline V gene (reference sequence). The CDR3 is CASSTPGLGQDEQFF. The CDR3 DNA sequence: TGTGCCAGCAGCACTCCGGGACTAGGTCAGGATGAGCAGTTCTTC.

This sequence joins TRBV27 and TRBJ2-7; 7 bases line up with TRBD2. Germline lookup yields CDR1 MNHEY and CDR2 SMNVEV (reference sequence). The CDR3 runs to 14 residues. Trimming cost V 5 bases and J 3 bases; bases outside gene matches: 7. The CDR3 sequence: CASSPRGGGYEQYF. DNA of the CDR3: TGTGCCAGCAGTCCCCGGGGCGGGGGCTACGAGCAGTACTTC.

The V call is TRBV6-5, the J call TRBJ1-6; D may be TRBD1 (5 bases). Trimming shortened V by 10 bases and J by 8 bases, and 15 bases separated the two germline ends. This CDR3 region has 13 residues. The germline gives CDR1 MNHEY, CDR2 SVGAGI. The CDR3 loop is CATRRGEDSPLHF. DNA of the CDR3: TGTGCCACCCGCCGAGGGGAGGATTCACCCCTCCACTTT.

The V and J genes are TRBV27 and TRBJ1-2; 8 bases line up with TRBD1. Germline CDR1 is MNHEY and CDR2 is SMNVEV (reference sequence). V dropped 3 bases and J dropped 3; count of bases not matched to a gene: 12. The CDR3 is made up of 17 amino acids. The CDR3 here is CASSLRVPETGDYGYTF. The CDR3 DNA follows: TGTGCCAGCAGTTTGAGGGTGCCGGAGACAGGGGACTATGGCTACACCTTC.

The chain couples TRBV4-3 to TRBJ2-3; 13 bases agree with TRBD2. The CDR3 covers 17 residues. V shed 1 base and J 6 bases; nucleotides not matched to a gene: 7. The germline V gene has CDR1 LGHNA and CDR2 YSLEER. Here the CDR3 reads CASSQVWTSGSEDTQYF. CDR3 DNA: TGCGCCAGCAGCCAAGTCTGGACTAGCGGGAGCGAGGATACGCAGTATTTT.

The chain has TRBV5-5 and TRBJ2-7; possible D gene TRBD1, 6 bases. V lost 1 base and J 4 bases, leaving 15 bases between the germline ends. Germline V CDR1 and CDR2: SGHKS, YYEKEE (reference sequence). The CDR3 is made up of 15 amino acids. Written as DNA, the CDR3 is TGTGCCAGCAGCTTGCAGGGGATGAGGGAGTACGAGCAGTACTTC. Translation gives CASSLQGMREYEQYF.